This is a list of T cell receptor beta chains from one sample in a study of T-cell reconstitution after alpha-beta-depleted transplantation in children. TCRdb ran MiXCR on the PCR reads and lists one entry per CDR3 protein. The sample has just over 200,000 distinct CDR3 sequences; approximately 8.4% are singletons. Sequencing used PBMCs, mostly from graft donor cells, obtained 360 days after TCRalphabeta/CD19-depleted stem cell transplant. These receptors all come from a male patient between 2 and 10 years old who had a stem cell transplant for acute myeloid leukemia, so the T cells may come from the graft donor. CDR3s include the opening cysteine and the closing phenylalanine or tryptophan. Each record gives: J gene, V gene, CDR3 protein.

j_gene: TRBJ2-7; v_gene: TRBV20-1; CDR3aa: CSASAGTGGYEQYF
j_gene: TRBJ2-3; v_gene: TRBV6-1; CDR3aa: CASTPHLGPDTQYF
j_gene: TRBJ1-1; v_gene: TRBV7-9; CDR3aa: CASSSGTERAFF
j_gene: TRBJ2-5; v_gene: TRBV20-1; CDR3aa: CSASSGTLQETQYF
j_gene: TRBJ2-7; v_gene: TRBV20-1; CDR3aa: CSASGLAGVYEQYF
j_gene: TRBJ2-1; v_gene: TRBV12-3/TRBV12-4; CDR3aa: CASSWGTVNEQFF
j_gene: TRBJ2-6; v_gene: TRBV5-1; CDR3aa: CASSLSLSSGANVLTF
j_gene: TRBJ1-3; v_gene: TRBV5-1; CDR3aa: CASSLVGPGSGNTIYF
j_gene: TRBJ2-7; v_gene: TRBV6-1; CDR3aa: CASSVRSGAEQYF
j_gene: TRBJ2-1; v_gene: TRBV10-3; CDR3aa: CAIDNEQFF
j_gene: TRBJ2-3; v_gene: TRBV29-1; CDR3aa: CSVEDRGGGFTDTQYF
j_gene: TRBJ2-2; v_gene: TRBV7-9; CDR3aa: CASSRDFNSNTGELFF
j_gene: TRBJ2-3; v_gene: TRBV18; CDR3aa: CASSPGTVTDTQYF
j_gene: TRBJ2-5; v_gene: TRBV24-1; CDR3aa: CATSDLQGTETQYF
j_gene: TRBJ2-6; v_gene: TRBV29-1; CDR3aa: CSVDRLSGANVLTF
j_gene: TRBJ2-5; v_gene: TRBV11-2; CDR3aa: CASSLWSTQETQYF
j_gene: TRBJ2-5; v_gene: TRBV7-9; CDR3aa: CASSLWGGQETQYF
j_gene: TRBJ2-5; v_gene: TRBV7-7; CDR3aa: CASSFGLAGGSETQYF
j_gene: TRBJ2-1; v_gene: TRBV6-4; CDR3aa: CASSTGLAGYNEQFF
j_gene: TRBJ2-3; v_gene: TRBV5-1; CDR3aa: CASSRSGTGTDTQYF
j_gene: TRBJ1-5; v_gene: TRBV12-3/TRBV12-4; CDR3aa: CASSLERGYQPQHF
j_gene: TRBJ1-5; v_gene: TRBV20-1; CDR3aa: CSATVGQLNQPQHF
j_gene: TRBJ2-1; v_gene: TRBV12-3/TRBV12-4; CDR3aa: CASSLQGALPNEQFF
j_gene: TRBJ2-3; v_gene: TRBV6-2/TRBV6-3; CDR3aa: CASSPIGRNTDTQYF
j_gene: TRBJ1-1; v_gene: TRBV4-2; CDR3aa: CASSRKGEGDTEAFF
j_gene: TRBJ2-2; v_gene: TRBV12-3/TRBV12-4; CDR3aa: CASLFGGDTGELFF
j_gene: TRBJ1-5; v_gene: TRBV3-1; CDR3aa: CASSQDRQGLNQPQHF